The 10 T cell receptor beta chains listed next were all sequenced from one sample in a study of blood T cell repertoires in COVID-19. The repertoire was sequenced with immunoSEQ multiplex PCR; TCRdb's copy has only in-frame clones and lacks some. Of about 280,000 clones listed, approximately 90% are singletons. Source material: PBMCs or T cells enriched from blood (not recorded which). All receptors come from a woman in her 30s with acute COVID-19.

The chain uses TRBV14 and TRBJ2-3, with a possible D match to TRBD1 (5 bases). V shed 0 bases and J shed 5 bases, with 15 bases lying between them. The germline V gene has CDR1 SGHDN and CDR2 FVKESK. This CDR3 comprises 16 residues. The CDR3 spells CASSQDTDIWGDTQYF. The CDR3 nucleotides are TGTGCCAGCAGCCAAGACACGGACATCTGGGGAGATACGCAGTATTTT.

The rearrangement uses TRBV10-1 and TRBJ2-4; D gene unclear. Germline CDR1 reads WNHNN; CDR2 reads SYGVQD (reference sequence). The V end lost 7 bases, the J end lost 2 bases, and 18 bases lay between the germline ends. The CDR3 totals 16 residues. CDR3 nucleotides: TGCGCCAGCAAAGTCGCAGGTTGGTTTTCCAAAAACATTCAGTACTTC. It yields the protein CASKVAGWFSKNIQYF.

J is TRBJ2-7 and V is TRBV2; 8 bases map to TRBD2. Looked up from germline, CDR1 is SNHLY and CDR2 is FYNNEI. V shed 2 bases, J shed 6 bases, and the junction held 9 bases outside the gene matches. CDR3 size: 15 residues. For the CDR3, the DNA is TGTGCCAGCAGTGAAATATCGGGAGGGCAATTCGAGCAGTACTTC. The encoded protein is CASSEISGGQFEQYF.

V usage is TRBV29-1 and J usage is TRBJ1-2, with 7 positions matching TRBD1. The CDR3 has 14 amino acids. V lost 6 bases to trimming and J lost 7 bases; unmatched junction nucleotides: 14. Germline-derived CDR1 and CDR2 are SQVTM and ANQGSEA. The CDR3 loop is CSVPPPTGESGYTF. For the CDR3, the DNA is TGCAGCGTCCCCCCCCCAACAGGGGAGAGTGGCTACACCTTC. The full variable domain, with the rest looked up from reference TRBV29-1 and TRBJ1-2, is SAVISQKPSRDICQRGTSLTIQCQVDSQVTMMFWYRQQPGQSLTLIATANQGSEATYESGFVIDKFPISRPNLTFSTLTVSNMSPEDSSIYLCSVPPPTGESGYTFGSGTRLTVV.

Written as DNA, the CDR3 is TGTGCCAGCAGCTTAGCGGGGGGTGAACCGGGACAGGGGTCTAGCTCCTACAATGAGCAGTTCTTC. Translation gives CASSLAGGEPGQGSSSYNEQFF. This chain connects TRBV7-6 to TRBJ2-1, with 10 bases aligning to TRBD1. This CDR3 is built from 22 residues. Germline loops: CDR1 SGHVS, CDR2 FNYEAQ. The junction had 17 bases not matched to a gene; V was cut back by 0 bases and J by 0 bases.

The CDR3 nucleotides are TGTGCCACCAGTGATTTGACTAGCGGGAGCGATGAGCAGTTCTTC. This sequence encodes CATSDLTSGSDEQFF. This chain connects TRBV24-1 to TRBJ2-1, with 11 bases identical to TRBD2. The ends lost 0 bases at V and 8 bases at J; junction bases unmatched: 2. This CDR3 is 15 amino acids long. The germline CDR1 and CDR2 sequences are KGHDR and SFDVKD.

This sequence joins TRBV4-1 and TRBJ2-7, with D possibly TRBD2 on 6 matching bases. Germline CDR1 and CDR2: MGHRA and YSYEKL. V shed 1 base and J shed 6 bases, with 16 bases lying between them. The CDR3 runs 15 residues. This CDR3 reads CASSQGNRGGSEQYF. CDR3 bases: TGCGCCAGCAGCCAAGGCAACCGGGGAGGCTCCGAGCAGTACTTC.

CDR3 coding DNA: TGCGCCAGCAGCTTGGCGGACAGGGGGTTCGACGAGCAGTACTTC. Translation: CASSLADRGFDEQYF. The chain has TRBV5-1 and TRBJ2-7; 10 bases fit TRBD1. After removal of 0 bases from V and 5 bases from J, the junction contained 5 bases not matched to a gene. The CDR3 consists of 15 residues. Germline V gene data show CDR1 as SGHRS and CDR2 as YFSETQ.

This sequence joins TRBV11-2 and TRBJ1-2, with D unclear. The CDR3 spans 13 residues. V dropped 4 bases and J dropped 8 bases, with 14 bases sitting between them. Germline loops: CDR1 SGHAT, CDR2 FQNNGV. This CDR3 reads CASSSGLAGGYTF. CDR3 DNA sequence: TGTGCCAGCAGCTCCGGACTGGCAGGAGGCTACACCTTC. The full variable domain, rest sourced from reference TRBV11-2 and TRBJ1-2, is EAGVAQSPRYKIIEKRQSVAFWCNPISGHATLYWYQQILGQGPKLLIQFQNNGVVDDSQLPKDRFSAERLKGVDSTLKIQPAKLEDSAVYLCASSSGLAGGYTFGSGTRLTVV.

This clone was detected once. V usage is TRBV7-9 and J usage is TRBJ1-5, with 8 bases fitting TRBD1. Germline values: CDR1 SEHNR, CDR2 FQNEAQ (reference sequence). After removal of 5 bases from V and 10 bases from J, the junction contained 16 bases not matched to a gene. This CDR3 is built from 16 residues. The CDR3 DNA follows: TGTGCCAGCAGCCGTTGGCCCGAGGAACAGGGGGAACCCCAGCATTTT. It specifies CASSRWPEEQGEPQHF.